The 27 T cell receptor beta chains given below trace back to one sample, sequenced in a study of T cell repertoires in cytomegalovirus infection. TCRdb recomputed calls from the reads with MiXCR, one row per CDR3 protein. The table records 350,000 to 500,000 distinct CDR3 sequences, approximately 32% of them present only once. The sequenced sample was PBMCs. These TCRs come from a human donor in good health (CMV status not recorded). Some clones in this sample may be carry-over from other donors' samples.

This clonotype was seen many times. In nucleotides, the CDR3 is TGTGCCAGCAGCCCGCTTTACGGGGGGCGTAATGAGCAGTTCTTC. This encodes CASSPLYGGRNEQFF. The gene calls are TRBV7-2 and TRBJ2-1; the D gene is possibly TRBD2 (7 bases). This CDR3 is built from 15 residues. Per germline, CDR1 SGHTA and CDR2 FQGNSA. V lost 5 bases and J 7 bases, leaving 18 bases between the germline ends.

This clonotype turned up a few times. For the CDR3, the DNA is TGTGCCACAGACAGGGGTGGCTACACCTTC. This gives the protein CATDRGGYTF. J is TRBJ1-2 and V is TRBV2; TRBD1 aligns across 8 bases. Trimming at V came to 10 bases and at J to 7 bases, leaving 2 bases not matched to a gene. The CDR3 runs to 10 residues. Germline CDR1 is SNHLY and CDR2 is FYNNEI.

This rearrangement joins TRBV19 to TRBJ2-1; D tentatively fits TRBD1 or TRBD2 (5 bases each). V was trimmed by 1 base and J by 3 bases, leaving 7 bases between them. Germline CDR1 LNHDA, CDR2 SQIVND (reference sequence). The CDR3 contains 14 residues. The CDR3 is CASSIGDLYNEQFF. CDR3 in DNA: TGTGCCAGTAGTATAGGGGACCTCTACAATGAGCAGTTCTTC.

This clonotype appeared many times. The V and J genes are TRBV7-9 and TRBJ1-2, with 7 bases matching TRBD1. With 2 bases clipped from V and 4 bases from J, the junction kept 10 bases outside the gene matches. CDR3 length equals 16 residues. Looked up from germline, CDR1 is SEHNR and CDR2 is FQNEAQ (reference sequence). Here the CDR3 DNA reads TGTGCCAGCAGCTTACTGGGGACAGATTTATTCTATGGCTACACCTTC. This translates into CASSLLGTDLFYGYTF.

This clonotype was seen ten or more times. The chain recombines TRBV6-1 with TRBJ2-6, with 9 bases that match TRBD1. Trimming took 6 bases from V and 1 from J; bases not matched to a gene: 4. Per germline, CDR1 MNHNS and CDR2 SASEGT. The CDR3 runs to 16 residues. The CDR3 protein is CASSDGQGSGANVLTF. The DNA of the CDR3 is TGTGCCAGCAGCGATGGACAGGGGTCTGGGGCCAACGTCCTGACTTTC.

This clonotype occurred many times. V gene TRBV12-3 or TRBV12-4 combines with J gene TRBJ2-1; either TRBD1 or TRBD2 may supply D (5 bases each). There are 16 residues in the CDR3. With 7 bases removed from V and 2 bases from J, the gap between germline ends came to 18 bases. For the CDR3, the DNA is TGTGCCAGCACCTCCCTAGGGACCCGACCCTACAATGAGCAGTTCTTC. It is translated as CASTSLGTRPYNEQFF.

This clonotype was seen only a few times. This sequence joins TRBV20-1 and TRBJ2-7; 7 nucleotides line up with TRBD1. The V gene's germline CDR1 is DFQATT and CDR2 SNEGSKA (reference sequence). There are 15 residues in the CDR3. The J segment lost 4 bases and the V segment lost 8 bases, leaving 17 bases of the junction unmatched. CDR3 DNA sequence: TGCAGTACAAGACCGCCAGGGGGTAGTAATTACGAGCAGTACTTC. Amino acids: CSTRPPGGSNYEQYF.

The CDR3 DNA reads as TGTGCCAGCAGTGACAGGGGAGGTGTCTACGAGCAGTACTTC. Amino acid sequence: CASSDRGGVYEQYF. This chain connects TRBV7-2 to TRBJ2-7, with TRBD1 identical over 8 bases. CDR3 length equals 14 residues. Germline CDR1 and CDR2: SGHTA and FQGNSA. V shed 6 bases, J shed 3 bases, and the junction held 7 bases outside the gene matches.

This clonotype was found a few times. The chain uses TRBV4-1 and TRBJ1-3; 8 positions agree with TRBD1. With 2 bases clipped from V and 4 bases from J, the junction kept 7 bases outside the gene matches. The CDR3 sequence is 16 residues long. CDR1 and CDR2 from the germline V gene are MGHRA and YSYEKL. The CDR3 nucleotides are TGCGCCAGCAGCCAAAGAATGACAGGGGCAGGAAACACCATATATTTT. Translated, it gives CASSQRMTGAGNTIYF.

Many counts were recorded for this clonotype. The chain couples TRBV4-1 to TRBJ1-6; D gene uncertain. V was trimmed by 1 base and J by 0 bases, leaving 7 bases between them. The CDR3 has 16 residues. Per germline, CDR1 MGHRA and CDR2 YSYEKL. The CDR3 spells CASSQAGSSYNSPLHF. CDR3 nucleotide sequence: TGCGCCAGCAGCCAAGCTGGCAGCTCCTATAATTCACCCCTCCACTTT.

This clonotype was found a few times. This sequence joins TRBV7-9 and TRBJ2-2; TRBD1 aligns across 7 bases. There are 16 residues in the CDR3. Germline values: CDR1 SEHNR, CDR2 FQNEAQ (reference sequence). J was trimmed by 4 bases and V by 6 bases; bases with no gene match: 11. The CDR3 DNA sequence: TGTGCCAGCAGTCCCAGGGGACAGAGTTCCACCGGGGAGCTGTTTTTT. Translated, it gives CASSPRGQSSTGELFF.

In its sample, this clonotype was seen many times. V usage is TRBV11-2 and J usage is TRBJ1-6; TRBD1 is a possible D gene (6 bases). The CDR3 consists of 16 residues. The germline gives CDR1 SGHAT, CDR2 FQNNGV. The V and J ends lost 3 bases and 10 bases respectively, with 19 bases between them. CDR3 nucleotide sequence: TGTGCCAGCAGCTTGGGGGGGCTACCGGGGGAGTCACCCCTCCACTTT. As protein: CASSLGGLPGESPLHF.

The chain has TRBV6-6 and TRBJ2-7, with TRBD1 as a possible D gene (5 bases). V was clipped by 6 bases and J by 2 bases, with 11 bases between them. Per germline, CDR1 MNHNY and CDR2 SVGAGI (reference sequence). The length of the CDR3 is 13 residues. The CDR3 DNA sequence: TGTGCCAGCAGCAAGACAGACACCTACGAGCAGTACTTC. Translation: CASSKTDTYEQYF.

This clonotype was found a few times. The V and J genes are TRBV19 and TRBJ2-6; TRBD1 matches 10 bases. This CDR3 region has 18 residues. V lost 5 bases and J lost 1; bases outside the gene matches: 8. The germline V gene has CDR1 LNHDA and CDR2 SQIVND (reference sequence). The CDR3 nucleotides read TGTGCCAGTAGTCCAACCGGGACAGGGGTTTCTGGGGCCAACGTCCTGACTTTC. Residues: CASSPTGTGVSGANVLTF. The variable domain in full, completed from reference TRBV19 and TRBJ2-6, reads DGGITQSPKYLFRKEGQNVTLSCEQNLNHDAMYWYRQDPGQGLRLIYYSQIVNDFQKGDIAEGYSVSREKKESFPLTVTSAQKNPTAFYLCASSPTGTGVSGANVLTFGAGSRLTVL.

V and J are TRBV5-1 and TRBJ1-3; no clear D. Germline V gene sequence: CDR1 SGHRS, CDR2 YFSETQ. Trimming removed 3 bases from V and 8 bases from J, with 18 bases in between. CDR3 length: 15 residues. The CDR3 DNA reads as TGCGCCAGCAGCTCGCTCGGCAGCTCAGCAGACACCATATATTTT. As protein: CASSSLGSSADTIYF.

The chain couples TRBV12-3 or TRBV12-4 to TRBJ2-1, with TRBD1 matching over 8 bases. This CDR3 region has 15 residues. V was clipped by 7 bases and J by 4 bases; unmatched bases: 9. The CDR3 bases are TGTGCCAGCACTCTCGGACAGGGCCCTTACAATGAGCAGTTCTTC. It translates to CASTLGQGPYNEQFF.

The rearrangement links TRBV6-4 to TRBJ1-3, with 10 bases aligning to TRBD1. CDR1 is MRHNA and CDR2 is SNTAGT in the germline V gene. The V gene end was trimmed by 0 bases and the J gene end by 0 bases; junction bases not matched to a gene: 20. The CDR3 loop spans 23 amino acids. CDR3 DNA sequence: TGTGCCAGCAGTGACTCGCAAGAGCCCCACCGGGGACAGGGGATCCCCTCTGGAAACACCATATATTTT. Its translation: CASSDSQEPHRGQGIPSGNTIYF.

As for this clonotype: A much larger clone sits a single nucleotide away, making a read error possible. V and J are TRBV11-2 and TRBJ1-2; unclear D gene. The CDR3 sequence is 15 residues long. Germline V CDR1 and CDR2: SGHAT, FQNNGV. This chain's CDR3 is CAGSFGPNPADGYTF. CDR3 in DNA: TGTGCCGGCAGCTTCGGTCCCAATCCCGCCGATGGCTACACCTTC.

The chain is built from TRBV7-2 and TRBJ1-5; D perhaps matches TRBD1 (5 bases). Per germline, CDR1 SGHTA and CDR2 FQGNSA. The germline V and J ends were trimmed by 1 base and 4 bases, with 11 bases remaining between them. CDR3 size: 15 residues. DNA for the CDR3: TGTGCCAGCAGCTTAGAATCGGGGCAAAATCAGCCCCAGCATTTT. As protein: CASSLESGQNQPQHF.

The CDR3 DNA reads TGCAGTGCTGCTAGCGGGGGATACAATGAGCAGTTCTTC. Translation: CSAASGGYNEQFF. This chain connects TRBV20-1 to TRBJ2-1; 10 bases fit TRBD2. V gave up 5 bases and J gave up 4 bases; unmatched junction bases: 2. The CDR3 is 13 amino acids. CDR1 is DFQATT, CDR2 SNEGSKA, per germline (reference sequence).

The V gene is TRBV7-3, the J gene TRBJ2-2; no clear D. The CDR3 sequence is 13 residues long. Germline-derived CDR1 and CDR2 are SGHTA and FQGTGA. V lost 6 bases and J 3 bases, leaving 8 bases between the germline ends. In DNA, the CDR3 is TGTGCCAGCAGTCTCCGATACACCGGGGAGCTGTTTTTT. Translating gives CASSLRYTGELFF.

This clonotype was counted a few times. This sequence joins TRBV14 and TRBJ2-7; a weak D match, TRBD1 (6 bases). CDR1 is SGHDN, CDR2 FVKESK, per germline. The length of the CDR3 is 15 residues. With 1 base removed from V and 3 bases from J, the gap between germline ends came to 13 bases. In nucleotides, the CDR3 is TGTGCCAGCAGCCAAGGGGGGTTCAGGGGCTACGAGCAGTACTTC. It is translated as CASSQGGFRGYEQYF.

The J gene is TRBJ2-1, the V gene TRBV3-1, with 9 nucleotides matching TRBD2. CDR3 length: 17 residues. The germline gives CDR1 LGHDT, CDR2 YNNKEL (reference sequence). With V trimmed by 4 bases and J by 2 bases, 9 bases remained unmatched. The CDR3 here is CASSLSGGGVTYNEQFF. As DNA, the CDR3 is TGTGCCAGCAGCCTATCAGGCGGGGGGGTTACCTACAATGAGCAGTTCTTC.

The table lists this clonotype with a few counts. This rearrangement joins TRBV5-6 to TRBJ2-1; D is perhaps TRBD1 (6 bases). Per the germline V gene, CDR1 is SGHDT and CDR2 is YYEEEE. CDR3 length equals 14 residues. The V and J ends lost 1 base and 4 bases respectively, with 9 bases between them. CDR3 residues: CASSLLTGYNEQFF. CDR3 in DNA: TGTGCCAGCAGCTTGCTGACAGGATACAATGAGCAGTTCTTC.

This clonotype was seen a few times. This chain links TRBV2 with TRBJ2-3; 8 nucleotides agree with TRBD2. The CDR3 consists of 16 residues. Germline assignment: CDR1 SNHLY and CDR2 FYNNEI. The junction had 15 bases not matched to a gene; V was cut back by 7 bases and J by 6 bases. The DNA of the CDR3 is TGTGCCAGCAATCCAAAGCGGGGGAGTCTTTGGGATACGCAGTATTTT. Translated: CASNPKRGSLWDTQYF.

The chain carries TRBV7-6 and TRBJ1-3; D is undetermined. CDR3 length: 13 amino acids. V lost 7 bases to trimming and J lost 4 bases, with 11 bases between them. CDR1 SGHVS and CDR2 FNYEAQ come from the germline V gene. The CDR3, as DNA: TGTGCCAGCAACCCTCCGACGGGAAACACCATATATTTT. It is translated as CASNPPTGNTIYF. Full variable domain (outside the CDR3, taken from reference TRBV7-6 and TRBJ1-3): GAGVSQSPRYKVTKRGQDVALRCDPISGHVSLYWYRQALGQGPEFLTYFNYEAQQDKSGLPNDRFSAERPEGSISTLTIQRTEQRDSAMYRCASNPPTGNTIYFGEGSWLTVV.

Only a few counts were recorded for this clonotype. The chain couples TRBV20-1 to TRBJ2-7; no reliable D call. The ends were cut back, 5 bases at V and 2 bases at J, with 16 bases in the middle. The CDR3 has 14 residues. The germline CDR1 and CDR2 sequences are DFQATT and SNEGSKA (reference sequence). Here the CDR3 DNA reads TGCAGTGCTTCCATCGGCCGGGTCCCCTACGAGCAGTACTTC. This gives the protein CSASIGRVPYEQYF.